The source of this T cell receptor (beta chain) is a study of blood T cell repertoires in COVID-19. Across the study: PBMCs, B-cell-depleted T cells, or T cells were the source of the cDNA or gDNA that made up the material.

Participants were aged roughly 18 to 90 years, lived in under 25 US areas, and enrolled virtually. Clinical histories supplied by participants themselves formed the basis of cohort assignment. Two negative PCRs, clearance, or symptom resolution were required of recovered Cohort 3 donors. Trimming shortened V by 5 bases and J by 8 bases, and 18 bases separated the two germline ends. CDR3 length: 13 residues. The germline CDR1 and CDR2 sequences are SQVTM and ANQGSEA. Sequencing used immunoSEQ multiplex PCR; TCRdb keeps in-frame clones, though not all of them. The sample holds 270,000 or so clones; 80% to 85% are singletons and the top ten take about 3.4%.

The source of this sequence is a man aged 45 to 65 who had recovered from COVID-19. The chain employs TRBV29-1 and TRBJ1-2; weak D call: TRBD1 (6 bases). The sample comprised PBMCs or T cells enriched from blood (not recorded which). The CDR3 reads CSVQRGGRMGYTF. The CDR3 DNA follows: TGCAGCGTTCAACGTGGGGGCAGGATGGGCTACACCTTC.